These 4 T cell receptor beta chains were sequenced from one sample in a study of cytomegalovirus exposure and HLA in healthy donors. PCR involved 60 Vbeta and 13 Jbeta primers. The repertoire was sequenced with immunoSEQ multiplex PCR; TCRdb's copy has only in-frame clones and lacks some. This table holds about 86,000 clones, around 75% found once. The sample was PBMCs. Receptors were obtained from a woman aged 40 to 50 in good health and CMV-seropositive.

The chain carries TRBV2 and TRBJ2-4; TRBD2 aligns across 11 bases. Germline trimming cut 10 bases from V and 7 bases from J; bases unmatched to any gene: 12. The CDR3 contains 15 residues. Looked up from germline, CDR1 is SNHLY and CDR2 is FYNNEI. CDR3 loop: CAILAGGPSGNIQYF. CDR3 in DNA: TGTGCCATTTTAGCGGGAGGGCCTAGTGGCAACATTCAGTACTTC.

V is TRBV19 and J is TRBJ1-4; D remains unclear. V lost 4 bases to trimming and J lost 5 bases, with 14 bases between them. Germline V gene lookup returns CDR1 LNHDA and CDR2 SQIVND (reference sequence). The CDR3 loop spans 15 amino acids. The DNA for the CDR3 is TGTGCCAGTAGTAAACTGACGGGAAGAAATGAAAAACTGTTTTTT. Its protein is CASSKLTGRNEKLFF.

The chain links TRBV2 to TRBJ1-2; D remains unclear. Germline assignment: CDR1 SNHLY and CDR2 FYNNEI. This CDR3 contains 12 residues. V lost 8 bases and J 3 bases, leaving 10 bases between the germline ends. CDR3 sequence: CASGERDYGYTF. As DNA, the CDR3 is TGTGCCAGCGGAGAGAGGGACTATGGCTACACCTTC.

This clone has only a few counts. This chain connects TRBV5-4 to TRBJ2-7, with D tentatively TRBD1 (6 bases). Germline lookup yields CDR1 SGHNT and CDR2 YYREEE (reference sequence). Trimming left V 4 bases short and J 2 bases short, with 16 bases between. The CDR3 is 15 amino acids. CDR3 in DNA: TGTGCCAGCAGCGGGGGCGGATCTTTGACCTACGAGCAGTACTTC. Its protein product is CASSGGGSLTYEQYF.